These 23 T cell receptor beta chains share one sample of origin, sequenced in a study of T cells expressing NK-cell markers. TCRdb reprocessed the 5' RACE reads, with one entry per CDR3 protein and no DNA. The table gives about 260,000 distinct CDR3 sequences; the top ten clones make up 4% to 4.5% of it. Sequenced: blood T cells: a sorted CD56 or NKG2C T cell subset, CD4+ or CD8+ T cells, or bulk PBMC T cells (not recorded which). The receptors come from a woman aged 18 to 69 in good health.

The rearrangement uses TRBV12-3 or TRBV12-4 and TRBJ2-3; TCRdb names TRBD2, which stays unverified in the absence of DNA. The CDR3 is made up of 15 amino acids. The CDR3 spells CASSFSGDSGDTQYF.

The V call is TRBV11-1, the J call TRBJ2-1; there is no DNA to check the TCRdb D call of TRBD2. This CDR3 has 17 residues. Germline V gene lookup returns CDR1 SGHAT and CDR2 FQDESV (reference sequence). The CDR3 protein is CASSSDLLAEAHNEQFF.

This chain connects TRBV6-2 or TRBV6-3 to TRBJ2-7. The CDR3 totals 16 residues. Per germline, CDR1 MNHEY and CDR2 SVGEGT. CDR3 loop: CASSYSTDSRTYEQYF.

The chain has TRBV27 and TRBJ2-3; no DNA is available, so the TRBD2 call from TCRdb remains unchecked. The CDR3 totals 15 residues. The germline V gene has CDR1 MNHEY and CDR2 SMNVEV (reference sequence). The CDR3 region is CASTGWRERADTQYF.

The J gene is TRBJ1-5, the V gene TRBV20-1. The CDR3 extends over 13 amino acids. Per the germline V gene, CDR1 is DFQATT and CDR2 is SNEGSKA (reference sequence). The CDR3 sequence: CSARTAGNQPQHF.

The chain combines TRBV4-1 with TRBJ1-2. Germline V lookup: CDR1 MGHRA, CDR2 YSYEKL. The CDR3 is 11 amino acids. The CDR3 sequence is CASSQGTAAAF.

CDR3 amino acids: CATGVYNSPLHF. V gene TRBV27 combines with J gene TRBJ1-6; TCRdb designates TRBD1, a call that cannot be tested without DNA. The V gene's germline CDR1 is MNHEY and CDR2 SMNVEV (reference sequence). The CDR3 extends over 12 amino acids.

This chain uses TRBV6-2 or TRBV6-3 with TRBJ2-3; checking the TCRdb D call of TRBD2 is not possible without DNA. The length of the CDR3 is 17 residues. The germline V gene has CDR1 MNHEY and CDR2 SVGEGT. The CDR3 sequence: CASSYPGPATGGDTQYF.

V gene TRBV7-9 combines with J gene TRBJ1-5. This CDR3 region has 14 residues. Germline values: CDR1 SEHNR, CDR2 FQNEAQ (reference sequence). The CDR3 reads CASSSSVANQPQHF.

This chain joins TRBV7-2 and TRBJ2-2; TCRdb selects TRBD1, and the lack of DNA leaves this call unchecked. Germline V lookup: CDR1 SGHTA, CDR2 FQGNSA. The CDR3 totals 13 residues. The CDR3 loop is CASSLTGSGELFF.

V is TRBV20-1 and J is TRBJ1-4; TCRdb returns TRBD1, unconfirmable since there is no DNA. The germline CDR1 and CDR2 sequences are DFQATT and SNEGSKA (reference sequence). This CDR3 is 15 amino acids long. The CDR3 reads CSARLQGSTNEKLFF.

The rearrangement links TRBV14 to TRBJ2-1; the TRBD2 assignment by TCRdb is unverifiable without DNA. There are 16 residues in the CDR3. Germline CDR1 SGHDN, CDR2 FVKESK. CDR3 amino acids: CASSREPGLAGREQFF.

This rearrangement joins TRBV5-1 to TRBJ2-3; the D gene TCRdb calls, TRBD2, cannot be checked with no DNA. The CDR3 is 16 amino acids. From germline, CDR1 is SGHRS and CDR2 YFSETQ. This chain's CDR3 is CASSLEGQFRRDTQYF.

CDR3 protein: CASSRSEPTDTQYF. The gene calls are TRBV5-6 and TRBJ2-3; the TCRdb call, TRBD2, lacks DNA for checking. This CDR3 is 14 amino acids long. Per germline, CDR1 SGHDT and CDR2 YYEEEE.

V usage is TRBV27 and J usage is TRBJ2-1; no DNA is available, so the TRBD1 call from TCRdb remains unchecked. The CDR3 spans 14 residues. CDR1 is MNHEY, CDR2 SMNVEV, per germline (reference sequence). The CDR3 sequence: CASARDRVYNEQFF.

This chain uses TRBV5-1 with TRBJ2-2; the D gene TCRdb calls, TRBD1, cannot be checked with no DNA. The CDR3 spans 18 residues. The germline gives CDR1 SGHRS, CDR2 YFSETQ. The CDR3 reads CASRRGGLDIHPTGELFF.

This chain links TRBV27 with TRBJ2-5; TCRdb indicates TRBD1, and absent DNA this call remains unverified. This CDR3 region has 15 residues. The germline V gene encodes CDR1 MNHEY and CDR2 SMNVEV (reference sequence). The CDR3 spells CASSSSPTPVETQYF.

V is TRBV11-2 and J is TRBJ2-5; checking the TCRdb D call of TRBD2 is not possible without DNA. CDR1 is SGHAT and CDR2 is FQNNGV in the germline V gene. CDR3 length equals 14 residues. The CDR3 here is CASSLMAGMETQYF. The full variable domain, in which reference TRBV11-2 and TRBJ2-5 provide the parts outside the CDR3, is EAGVAQSPRYKIIEKRQSVAFWCNPISGHATLYWYQQILGQGPKLLIQFQNNGVVDDSQLPKDRFSAERLKGVDSTLKIQPAKLEDSAVYLCASSLMAGMETQYFGPGTRLLVL.

This chain uses TRBV7-2 with TRBJ1-4. From germline, CDR1 is SGHTA and CDR2 FQGNSA. The CDR3 has 15 residues. The CDR3 region is CASSLDGTVNEKLFF.

The chain joins TRBV5-1 to TRBJ1-6; the TCRdb D gene call, TRBD1, has no DNA to confirm it. The CDR3 extends over 15 amino acids. Germline V gene data show CDR1 as SGHRS and CDR2 as YFSETQ. The CDR3 reads CASSLTQGETSPLHF.

V is TRBV12-3 or TRBV12-4 and J is TRBJ2-1; TCRdb reports TRBD2, a call that lacks DNA to check it against. This CDR3 comprises 15 residues. The CDR3 spells CASSAGGRAVNEQFF.

This chain connects TRBV4-1 to TRBJ1-2; TCRdb names TRBD1, which stays unverified in the absence of DNA. The germline gives CDR1 MGHRA, CDR2 YSYEKL. The CDR3 extends over 14 amino acids. CDR3 sequence reads: CASSQAQGAYGYTF.

The chain recombines TRBV7-2 with TRBJ2-1; the D call of TRBD2 rests on TCRdb alone, since no DNA is present to check it. CDR3 length: 15 residues. CDR1 is SGHTA, CDR2 FQGNSA, per germline. The CDR3 is CASSLGTSGFNQQFF.